The clone carrying this T cell receptor beta chain has a single count. This sample was taken from a study of shared T cell receptors in the human thymus. Some clones are missing from TCRdb's copy, which holds only in-frame ones; the method was immunoSEQ multiplex PCR. The table records 700,000 to 750,000 clones, 70% to 90% of them present only once. Another study also made use of these data, one on human thymus T cells. That paper notes: Infants served as donors; they were healthy and Finnish and were having corrective surgery for congenital heart defects. Corrective heart surgery yielded resections, and these provided the thymus tissue. Reports from related research described highly overlapping thymic repertoires among unrelated individuals.

This clonotype originated in a girl under two years old with a congenital heart defect. The sequenced sample was thymocytes.

The CDR3 coding sequence is TGTGCCAGCAGCCGATACATCCAGGACAGGGGGTGGCCCCATTCACCCCTCCACTTT. Its protein product is CASSRYIQDRGWPHSPLHF. This chain links TRBV7-2 with TRBJ1-6; 10 bases are a match to TRBD1. Germline values: CDR1 SGHTA, CDR2 FQGNSA. This CDR3 is 19 amino acids long. J lost 8 bases, V lost 5 bases, and 18 bases had no gene match.